The clone carrying this TCR beta chain was observed once. The antigen remains undetermined. V dropped 3 bases and J dropped 5 bases, with 10 bases sitting between them. The CDR3 covers 14 residues. Germline-derived CDR1 and CDR2 are MGHRA and YSYEKL. PCR was performed using 60 Vbeta and 13 Jbeta primers. Produced via immunoSEQ multiplex PCR; TCRdb's table is partial and in-frame only. The sample carries 150,000 to 200,000 clones, around 77% recorded once. These data originate in a study of cytomegalovirus exposure and HLA in healthy donors. Findings of the study overall: Across all donors, roughly uniform sequencing depth was an assumption of the presence/absence analyses. Beyond CMV serostatus, there was no information to go on about immune exposure. Testing in vitro showed a few CMV-associated chains specific for CMV antigens.

The chain couples TRBV4-1 to TRBJ2-2, with a weak D call TRBD2 (6 bases). The sequencing input was PBMCs. This sequence was found in a man in his thirties or forties in good health and CMV-seronegative. The CDR3 DNA is TGCGCCAGCAGCCAGGAGGGTTATACCGGGGAGCTGTTTTTT. As protein: CASSQEGYTGELFF.